The 22 T cell receptor beta chains listed next were all sequenced from one sample in a study of cytomegalovirus exposure and HLA in healthy donors. Primers for the PCR totalled 60 Vbeta and 13 Jbeta. Method: immunoSEQ multiplex PCR; TCRdb's copy keeps in-frame clones and lacks some. The table shows under 200,000 clones, with about 75% occurring only once. Sequencing input: PBMCs. The source of these receptors is a male donor in good health and CMV-seropositive.

The rearrangement joins TRBV19 to TRBJ2-2; the match to TRBD1 covers 9 bases. V shed 6 bases and J 3 bases; nucleotides not matched to a gene: 2. The CDR3 runs to 14 residues. Germline V gene lookup returns CDR1 LNHDA and CDR2 SQIVND (reference sequence). CDR3 region: CASRGDRDTGELFF. The DNA of the CDR3 is TGTGCCAGTAGAGGGGACAGGGACACCGGGGAGCTGTTTTTT. Filled out from reference TRBV19 and TRBJ2-2, the complete variable domain reads DGGITQSPKYLFRKEGQNVTLSCEQNLNHDAMYWYRQDPGQGLRLIYYSQIVNDFQKGDIAEGYSVSREKKESFPLTVTSAQKNPTAFYLCASRGDRDTGELFFGEGSRLTVL.

This rearrangement joins TRBV5-5 to TRBJ2-1; 11 bases are shared with TRBD2. V dropped 5 bases and J dropped 6; count of bases not matched to a gene: 7. The CDR3 loop spans 15 amino acids. Looked up from germline, CDR1 is SGHKS and CDR2 is YYEKEE (reference sequence). The CDR3 is CASRFGTSGFNEQFF. CDR3 bases: TGTGCCAGCAGGTTCGGGACTAGCGGTTTCAATGAGCAGTTCTTC.

The J gene is TRBJ2-3, the V gene TRBV6-1, with D perhaps matching TRBD1 (5 bases). Germline V lookup: CDR1 MNHNS, CDR2 SASEGT. V lost 6 bases and J 1 base, leaving 14 bases between the germline ends. CDR3 length: 15 residues. CDR3 sequence reads: CASRDTGSGTDTQYF. The CDR3 coding sequence is TGTGCCAGCAGGGATACAGGATCAGGCACAGATACGCAGTATTTT.

V is TRBV18 and J is TRBJ2-7, with a tentative D call TRBD1 (6 bases). The CDR3 spans 14 residues. The V gene's germline CDR1 is KGHSH and CDR2 LQKENI. Between the trimmed V and J ends, which lost 4 bases and 2 bases, there was a span of 12 bases. The CDR3 reads CASSLQDSAYEQYF. CDR3 DNA: TGTGCCAGCTCACTTCAGGACAGCGCCTACGAGCAGTACTTC. Full variable domain (outside the CDR3, taken from reference TRBV18 and TRBJ2-7): NAGVMQNPRHLVRRRGQEARLRCSPMKGHSHVYWYRQLPEEGLKFMVYLQKENIIDESGMPKERFSAEFPKEGPSILRIQQVVRGDSAAYFCASSLQDSAYEQYFGPGTRLTVT.

This clone was found a few times. J is TRBJ2-2 and V is TRBV7-9; D possibly corresponds to TRBD1 (6 bases). V lost 1 base, J lost 11 bases, and 14 bases lay in between. The germline V gene has CDR1 SEHNR and CDR2 FQNEAQ (reference sequence). The CDR3 is 14 amino acids. CDR3 coding DNA: TGTGCCAGCAGCTTAGGGGAGACAGGACCCGAGCTGTTTTTT. This encodes CASSLGETGPELFF.

The DNA of the CDR3 is TGCGCCAGCAGCTCCTACAGGGGGATGGAGACCCAGTACTTC. Its translation: CASSSYRGMETQYF. The V call is TRBV5-1, the J call TRBJ2-5; 8 nucleotides match TRBD1. This CDR3 is built from 14 residues. Germline assignment: CDR1 SGHRS and CDR2 YFSETQ. V trimming: 3 bases; J trimming: 5 bases; junction bases outside the gene matches: 6.

CDR3 nucleotides: TGTGCCAGCAGCTTGTCGCACGGCCAAGAGACCCAGTACTTC. It encodes CASSLSHGQETQYF. The chain is built from TRBV11-2 and TRBJ2-5; D gene uncertain. V dropped 3 bases and J dropped 1 base, with 9 bases sitting between them. There are 14 residues in the CDR3. Germline CDR1 and CDR2: SGHAT and FQNNGV.

The V call is TRBV27, the J call TRBJ2-2, with TRBD1 matching over 7 bases. J gave up 6 bases and V 7 bases, and 5 bases lay outside the gene matches. The CDR3 sequence is 13 residues long. Germline CDR1 MNHEY, CDR2 SMNVEV (reference sequence). The CDR3 sequence: CASTRGGPGELFF. In nucleotides, the CDR3 is TGTGCCAGCACCCGAGGGGGCCCCGGGGAGCTGTTTTTT.

V is TRBV30 and J is TRBJ1-1; D is ambiguous. V was clipped by 3 bases and J by 7 bases, with 12 bases between them. The length of the CDR3 is 12 residues. Germline V gene data show CDR1 as GTSNPN and CDR2 as SVGIG (reference sequence). CDR3 nucleotides: TGTGCCTGGAGCCTCTCACAGATTGAAGCTTTCTTT. Protein: CAWSLSQIEAFF.

This chain uses TRBV11-1 with TRBJ1-1; no firm D call. CDR3 length: 14 residues. CDR1 and CDR2 (germline): SGHAT, FQDESV (reference sequence). The ends were cut back, 1 base at V and 6 bases at J, with 12 bases in the middle. CDR3 in DNA: TGTGCCAGCAGCTTAGGTCCCCCGGGTCCTGAAGCTTTCTTT. As protein: CASSLGPPGPEAFF.

This clone was recorded a few times. DNA of the CDR3: TGTGCCTGGAGTGGACAGGGATTCCAGGGCGCCTACGAGCAGTACTTC. Encoded protein: CAWSGQGFQGAYEQYF. The chain employs TRBV30 and TRBJ2-7; 7 bases line up with TRBD1. V gave up 1 base and J gave up 2 bases; unmatched junction bases: 11. The CDR3 totals 16 residues. Looked up from germline, CDR1 is GTSNPN and CDR2 is SVGIG (reference sequence).

The chain couples TRBV9 to TRBJ2-3; 9 bases line up with TRBD2. CDR1 and CDR2 from the germline V gene are SGDLS and YYNGEE. V shed 0 bases, J shed 3 bases, and the junction held 2 bases outside the gene matches. The length of the CDR3 is 15 residues. In DNA, the CDR3 is TGTGCCAGCAGCGTAGGCGGGGGGGGGACAGATACGCAGTATTTT. Translated: CASSVGGGGTDTQYF.

The V gene is TRBV6-1, the J gene TRBJ2-7; 8 bases map to TRBD1. Trimming removed 5 bases from V and 9 bases from J; junction bases left unmatched: 9. The germline V gene has CDR1 MNHNS and CDR2 SASEGT. The CDR3 is 13 amino acids. The CDR3 DNA reads TGTGCCAGCAGTCTACCGGGACAGGTTATGCAGTACTTC. This sequence encodes CASSLPGQVMQYF.

This chain joins TRBV29-1 and TRBJ2-1; 9 bases are a match to TRBD2. CDR1 is SQVTM and CDR2 is ANQGSEA in the germline V gene. The CDR3 is 13 residues long. Trimming took 8 bases from V and 7 from J; bases not matched to a gene: 9. The CDR3 is CSTRGGALNEQFF. CDR3 DNA sequence: TGCAGCACGCGGGGGGGGGCCTTGAATGAGCAGTTCTTC.

This rearrangement joins TRBV7-9 to TRBJ2-1; 9 bases map to TRBD2. The CDR3 consists of 15 residues. J lost 3 bases, V lost 5 bases, and 5 bases had no gene match. Germline CDR1 is SEHNR and CDR2 is FQNEAQ (reference sequence). For the CDR3, the DNA is TGTGCCAGCAGCCTAAATAGCGGGGGCTACAATGAGCAGTTCTTC. Protein product: CASSLNSGGYNEQFF. Full variable domain (remainder filled in from reference TRBV7-9 and TRBJ2-1): DTGVSQNPRHKITKRGQNVTFRCDPISEHNRLYWYRQTLGQGPEFLTYFQNEAQLEKSRLLSDRFSAERPKGSFSTLEIQRTEQGDSAMYLCASSLNSGGYNEQFFGPGTRLTVL.

The chain employs TRBV4-2 and TRBJ1-1, with 7 positions matching TRBD1. The trim removed 4 bases at V and 1 base at J, leaving 6 bases unmatched. The CDR3 runs 15 residues. In germline, CDR1 is LGHNA, CDR2 YNFKEQ. This chain's CDR3 is CASSLREGANTEAFF. As DNA, the CDR3 is TGTGCCAGCAGCCTACGAGAGGGGGCGAACACTGAAGCTTTCTTT.

The rearrangement joins TRBV14 to TRBJ2-7; perhaps TRBD1 as D (6 bases). CDR1 and CDR2 from the germline V gene are SGHDN and FVKESK. V was trimmed by 1 base and J by 0 bases, leaving 10 bases between them. The length of the CDR3 is 15 residues. CDR3 in amino acids: CASSQAQGSSYEQYF. In DNA, the CDR3 is TGTGCCAGCAGCCAAGCCCAGGGGAGCTCCTACGAGCAGTACTTC.

The sample holds a few counts of this clone. The chain is built from TRBV6-5 and TRBJ1-4, with a weak D call TRBD1 (6 bases). Germline CDR1 reads MNHEY; CDR2 reads SVGAGI. This CDR3 contains 16 residues. Trimming removed 0 bases from V and 7 bases from J, with 15 bases in between. The CDR3 DNA reads TGTGCCAGCAGTTACTCTTTGAGGCACAGGGCTGAAAAACTGTTTTTT. Amino acid sequence: CASSYSLRHRAEKLFF.

This clone was found a few times. The rearrangement links TRBV5-5 to TRBJ2-7; no definite D call. The CDR3 runs 13 residues. Germline CDR1 SGHKS, CDR2 YYEKEE (reference sequence). V was pared by 1 base and J by 3 bases, with 8 bases between. The CDR3 is CASSLNQVYEQYF. Here the CDR3 DNA reads TGTGCCAGCAGCTTGAATCAGGTCTACGAGCAGTACTTC.

The chain links TRBV4-1 to TRBJ1-5, with a possible D match to TRBD1 (6 bases). This CDR3 region has 14 residues. Trimming stripped 3 bases from V and 2 bases from J, with 8 bases between. The V gene's germline CDR1 is MGHRA and CDR2 YSYEKL. CDR3 sequence: CASSQRQGNQPQHF. CDR3 in DNA: TGCGCCAGCAGCCAGCGACAGGGCAATCAGCCCCAGCATTTT.

The table lists this clone with a few counts. The chain carries TRBV2 and TRBJ2-7; D is possibly TRBD2 (6 bases). The germline V gene has CDR1 SNHLY and CDR2 FYNNEI. This CDR3 is built from 15 residues. V was trimmed by 7 bases and J by 7 bases, leaving 23 bases between them. The CDR3 is CASTGQDYPRGEQYF. The CDR3 region has the DNA TGTGCCAGCACCGGGCAGGACTACCCTCGTGGGGAGCAGTACTTC. The full variable domain, rest sourced from reference TRBV2 and TRBJ2-7, is EPEVTQTPSHQVTQMGQEVILRCVPISNHLYFYWYRQILGQKVEFLVSFYNNEISEKSEIFDDQFSVERPDGSNFTLKIRSTKLEDSAMYFCASTGQDYPRGEQYFGPGTRLTVT.

The rearrangement links TRBV6-1 to TRBJ1-6; D is ambiguous. Per germline, CDR1 MNHNS and CDR2 SASEGT. CDR3 size: 13 residues. V was pared by 3 bases and J by 7 bases, with 7 bases between. CDR3 coding DNA: TGTGCCAGCAGTGACTGGAGCAATTCACCCCTCCACTTT. This gives the protein CASSDWSNSPLHF.